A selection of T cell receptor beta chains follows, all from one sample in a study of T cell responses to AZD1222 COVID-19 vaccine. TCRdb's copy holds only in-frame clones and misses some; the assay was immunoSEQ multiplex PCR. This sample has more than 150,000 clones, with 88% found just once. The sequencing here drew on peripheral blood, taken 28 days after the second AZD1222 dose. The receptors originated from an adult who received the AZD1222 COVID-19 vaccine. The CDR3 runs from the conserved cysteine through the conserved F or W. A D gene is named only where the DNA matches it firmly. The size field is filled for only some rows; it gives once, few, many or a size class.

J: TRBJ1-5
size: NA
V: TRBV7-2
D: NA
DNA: TGTGCCAGCAGCTTATCCCGTCGGCAGCCCCAGCATTTT
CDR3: CASSLSRRQPQHF

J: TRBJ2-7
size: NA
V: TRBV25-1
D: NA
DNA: TGTGCCAGCAGTGGATCCCCTGACGATTACGAGCAGTACTTC
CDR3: CASSGSPDDYEQYF

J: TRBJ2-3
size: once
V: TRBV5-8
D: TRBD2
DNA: TGTGCCAGCAGTGGGACTAGCGGTAACACAGATACGCAGTATTTT
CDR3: CASSGTSGNTDTQYF

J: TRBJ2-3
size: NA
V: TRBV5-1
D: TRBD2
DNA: TGCGCCAGCACAGAAGCGGGAGCACTTAGGACAGATACGCAGTATTTT
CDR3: CASTEAGALRTDTQYF

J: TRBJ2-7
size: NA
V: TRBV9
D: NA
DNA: TGTGCCAGCAGCGTAGATTTGGGTTGGGAGCAGTACTTC
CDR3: CASSVDLGWEQYF

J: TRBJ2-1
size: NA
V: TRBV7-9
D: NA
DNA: TGTGCCAGCAGCCAACAGGCTTTAGGCAATGAGCAGTTCTTC
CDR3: CASSQQALGNEQFF

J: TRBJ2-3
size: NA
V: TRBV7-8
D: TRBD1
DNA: TGTGCCAGCAGCTTTTCGGGACAGGGGAAAGATACGCAGTATTTT
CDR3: CASSFSGQGKDTQYF

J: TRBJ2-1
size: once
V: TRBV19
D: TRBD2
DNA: TGTGCCAGTAAGAGACTAGCGGACCTAGATGAGCAGTTCTTC
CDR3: CASKRLADLDEQFF

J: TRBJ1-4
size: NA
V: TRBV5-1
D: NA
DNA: TGCGCCAGCAGCACAACTGGGGGACCGACAAATGAAAAACTGTTTTTT
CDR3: CASSTTGGPTNEKLFF

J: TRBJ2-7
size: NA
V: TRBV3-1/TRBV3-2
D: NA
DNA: TGTGCCAGCAGCCAAGCCCCGGGGCAGACCTACGAGCAGTACTTC
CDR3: CASSQAPGQTYEQYF

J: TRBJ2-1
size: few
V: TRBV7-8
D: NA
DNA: TGTGCCAGCAGCACACGGGAGAACGGACCCCACAATGAGCAGTTCTTC
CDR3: CASSTRENGPHNEQFF

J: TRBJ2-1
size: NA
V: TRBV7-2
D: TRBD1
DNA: TGTGCCAGCAGCTCCGAACAGGGGGCACCCTACAATGAGCAGTTCTTC
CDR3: CASSSEQGAPYNEQFF

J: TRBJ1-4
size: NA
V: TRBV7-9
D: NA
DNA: TGTGCCAGCACAGAAGGGTATGAAAAACTGTTTTTT
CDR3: CASTEGYEKLFF

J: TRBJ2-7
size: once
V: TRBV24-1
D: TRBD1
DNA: TGTGCCACCAGCTTGGGACAGTCCTACGAGCAGTACTTC
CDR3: CATSLGQSYEQYF

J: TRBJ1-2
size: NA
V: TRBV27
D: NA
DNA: TGTGCCAGCAGTTTTAAGGCCAGAATTAACTATGGCTACACCTTC
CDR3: CASSFKARINYGYTF

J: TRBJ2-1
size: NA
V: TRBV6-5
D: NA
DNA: TGTGCCAGCAGCCCACTAGGAAGGGTAGATGAGCAGTTCTTC
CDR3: CASSPLGRVDEQFF

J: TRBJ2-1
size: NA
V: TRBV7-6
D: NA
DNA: TGTGCCAGCAGCTTTAGGGCCCGAGAAGCCTACAATGAGCAGTTCTTC
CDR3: CASSFRAREAYNEQFF

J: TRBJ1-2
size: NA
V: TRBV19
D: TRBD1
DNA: TGTGCCAGTAGTACGGGACAGGGGTTCTATGGCTACACCTTC
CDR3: CASSTGQGFYGYTF

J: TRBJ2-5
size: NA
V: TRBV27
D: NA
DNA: TGTGCCAGCAGTTTCCCCCCCGGGGGCGGGGAACAAGAGACCCAGTACTTC
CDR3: CASSFPPGGGEQETQYF

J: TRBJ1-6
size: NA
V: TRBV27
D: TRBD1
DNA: TGTGCCAGCAGTTTCGGACAGGATGGGAGCTCCTATAATTCACCCCTCCACTTT
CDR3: CASSFGQDGSSYNSPLHF